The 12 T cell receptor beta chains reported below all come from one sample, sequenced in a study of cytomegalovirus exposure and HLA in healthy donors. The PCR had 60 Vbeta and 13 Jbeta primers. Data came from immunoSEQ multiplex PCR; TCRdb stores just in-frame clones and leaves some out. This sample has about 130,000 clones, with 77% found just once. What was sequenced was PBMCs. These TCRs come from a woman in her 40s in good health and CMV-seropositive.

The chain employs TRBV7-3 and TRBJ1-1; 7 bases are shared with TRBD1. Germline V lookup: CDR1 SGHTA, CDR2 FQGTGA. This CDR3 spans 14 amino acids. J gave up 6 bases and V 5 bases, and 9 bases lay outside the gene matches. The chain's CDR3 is CASSINRGGPEAFF. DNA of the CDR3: TGTGCCAGCAGCATAAACAGGGGAGGTCCTGAAGCTTTCTTT.

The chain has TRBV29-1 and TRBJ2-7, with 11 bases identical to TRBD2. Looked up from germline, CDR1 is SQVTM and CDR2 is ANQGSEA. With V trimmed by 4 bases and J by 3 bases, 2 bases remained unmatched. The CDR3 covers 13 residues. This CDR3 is CSVAGTSGYEQYF. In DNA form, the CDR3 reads TGCAGCGTTGCCGGGACTAGCGGCTACGAGCAGTACTTC.

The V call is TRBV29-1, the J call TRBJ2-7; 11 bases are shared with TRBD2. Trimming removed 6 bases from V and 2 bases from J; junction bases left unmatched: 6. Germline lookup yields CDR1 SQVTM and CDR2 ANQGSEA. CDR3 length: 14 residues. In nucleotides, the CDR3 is TGCAGCGTGGCCGGACTAGCGGGTGCCTACGAGCAGTACTTC. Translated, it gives CSVAGLAGAYEQYF.

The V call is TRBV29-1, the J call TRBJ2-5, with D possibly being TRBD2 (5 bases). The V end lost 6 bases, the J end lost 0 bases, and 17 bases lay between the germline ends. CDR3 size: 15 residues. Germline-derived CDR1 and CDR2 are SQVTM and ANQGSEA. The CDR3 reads CSVVTEGWYQETQYF. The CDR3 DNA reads TGCAGCGTCGTTACAGAGGGATGGTACCAAGAGACCCAGTACTTC.

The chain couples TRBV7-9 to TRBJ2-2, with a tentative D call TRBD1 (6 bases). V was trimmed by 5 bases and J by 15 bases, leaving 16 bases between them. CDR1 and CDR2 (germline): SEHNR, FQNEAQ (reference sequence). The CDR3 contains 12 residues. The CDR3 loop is CASSGLDRMVFF. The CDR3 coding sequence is TGTGCCAGCAGCGGGCTGGACAGAATGGTGTTTTTT.

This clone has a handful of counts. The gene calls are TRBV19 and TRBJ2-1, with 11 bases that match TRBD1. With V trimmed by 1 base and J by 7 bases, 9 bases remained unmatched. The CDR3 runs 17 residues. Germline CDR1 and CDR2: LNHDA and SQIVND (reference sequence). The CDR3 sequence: CASSIVLGQGGTNEQFF. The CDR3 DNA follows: TGTGCCAGTAGTATAGTCCTGGGACAGGGGGGAACGAATGAGCAGTTCTTC.

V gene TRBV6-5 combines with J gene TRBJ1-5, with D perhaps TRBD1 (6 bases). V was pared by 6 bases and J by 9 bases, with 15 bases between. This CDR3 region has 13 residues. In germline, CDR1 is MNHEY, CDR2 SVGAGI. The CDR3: CASSRDKFWPQHF. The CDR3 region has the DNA TGTGCCAGCAGCAGGGACAAGTTTTGGCCCCAGCATTTT.

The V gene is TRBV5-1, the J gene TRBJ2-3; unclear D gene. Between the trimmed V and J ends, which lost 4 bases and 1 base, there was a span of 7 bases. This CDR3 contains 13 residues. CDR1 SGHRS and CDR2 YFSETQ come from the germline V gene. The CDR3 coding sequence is TGCGCCAGCAGCATCACGGGCACAGATACGCAGTATTTT. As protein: CASSITGTDTQYF.

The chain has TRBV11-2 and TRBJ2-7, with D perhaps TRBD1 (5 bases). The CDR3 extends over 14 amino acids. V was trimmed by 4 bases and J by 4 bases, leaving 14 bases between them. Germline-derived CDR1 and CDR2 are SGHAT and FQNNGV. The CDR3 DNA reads TGTGCCAGCAGCTCCCATTATAAGGGGTACGAGCAGTACTTC. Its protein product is CASSSHYKGYEQYF.

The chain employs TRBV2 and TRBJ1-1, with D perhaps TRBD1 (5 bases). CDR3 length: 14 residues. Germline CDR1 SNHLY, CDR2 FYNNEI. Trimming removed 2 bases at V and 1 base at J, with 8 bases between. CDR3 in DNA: TGTGCCAGCAGTGAATCCGGGGGGAACACTGAAGCTTTCTTT. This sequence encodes CASSESGGNTEAFF.

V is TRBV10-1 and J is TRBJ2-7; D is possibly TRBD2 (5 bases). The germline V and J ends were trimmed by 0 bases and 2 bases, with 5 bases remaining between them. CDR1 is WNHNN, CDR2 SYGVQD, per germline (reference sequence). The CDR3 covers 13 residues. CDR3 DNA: TGCGCCAGCAGTGAGTCCGGGGCCTACGAGCAGTACTTC. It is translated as CASSESGAYEQYF.

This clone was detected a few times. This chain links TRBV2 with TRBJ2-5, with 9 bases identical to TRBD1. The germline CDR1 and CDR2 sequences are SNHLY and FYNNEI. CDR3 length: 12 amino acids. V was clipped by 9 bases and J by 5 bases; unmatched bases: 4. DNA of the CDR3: TGTGCCAGTGAACAGGGGGCGGAGACCCAGTACTTC. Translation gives CASEQGAETQYF. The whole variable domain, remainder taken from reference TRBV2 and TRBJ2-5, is EPEVTQTPSHQVTQMGQEVILRCVPISNHLYFYWYRQILGQKVEFLVSFYNNEISEKSEIFDDQFSVERPDGSNFTLKIRSTKLEDSAMYFCASEQGAETQYFGPGTRLLVL.